A selection of T cell receptor beta chains follows, all from one sample in a study of blood T cell repertoires in COVID-19. Measured with immunoSEQ multiplex PCR; TCRdb has only the in-frame clones, and not every one. The sample includes some 73,000 clones, about 93% of them seen just once. What was sequenced was peripheral blood. These receptors were obtained from a human donor in a cohort sampled during active COVID-19. Both conserved end residues are part of each CDR3. The D gene is left open where the match is weak. Clone size is given for some rows only: seen once, a few or many times, or a class if the clone is expanded.

v_call	clone_size	d_call	j_call	cdr3_aa	cdr3_nt
TRBV4-2	NA	NA	TRBJ2-7	CASSQDNTGPREQYF	TGTGCCAGCAGCCAGGACAATACCGGGCCTAGGGAGCAGTACTTC
TRBV5-1	NA	NA	TRBJ2-2	CASSLDPRTRGTGELFF	TGCGCCAGCAGCTTGGATCCCCGAACGCGAGGCACCGGGGAGCTGTTTTTT
TRBV6-5	NA	NA	TRBJ2-2	CASSVSNTGELFF	TGTGCCAGTAGCGTCTCGAACACCGGGGAGCTGTTTTTT
TRBV5-1	once	NA	TRBJ2-3	CASSLAAVAAGVSTDTQYF	TGCGCCAGCAGCTTGGCCGCGGTAGCGGCAGGCGTAAGCACAGATACGCAGTATTTT
TRBV19	NA	NA	TRBJ1-1	CASSITENTEAFF	TGTGCCAGTAGTATAACAGAGAACACTGAAGCTTTCTTT
TRBV5-1	NA	TRBD2	TRBJ2-2	CASSSTGLAGLNTGELFF	TGCGCCAGCAGCTCCACGGGACTAGCGGGGCTGAACACCGGGGAGCTGTTTTTT
TRBV7-8	NA	NA	TRBJ1-4	CASSQRAGLREKLFF	TGTGCCAGCAGCCAAAGGGCGGGTCTTAGGGAAAAACTGTTTTTT
TRBV7-9	once	TRBD2	TRBJ2-5	CASGRLAGGWGQETQYF	TGTGCCAGCGGGAGACTAGCGGGGGGCTGGGGGCAAGAGACCCAGTACTTC
TRBV5-1	once	TRBD1	TRBJ2-3	CASSLGQGRDTQYF	TGCGCCAGCAGCTTGGGACAGGGGAGAGATACGCAGTATTTT
TRBV19	NA	TRBD1	TRBJ2-7	CASSIGQGRYEQYF	TGTGCCAGTAGTATCGGACAGGGGCGCTACGAGCAGTACTTC
TRBV19	NA	NA	TRBJ1-2	CASSPGDRYGYTF	TGTGCCAGTTCCCCCGGCGACAGGTATGGCTACACCTTC
TRBV11-2	NA	TRBD2	TRBJ2-3	CASSLRRGGGTDTQYF	TGTGCCAGCAGCTTACGGCGGGGGGGAGGCACAGATACGCAGTATTTT
TRBV10-1	once	TRBD1	TRBJ2-1	CASSDPSGQGARREQFF	TGCGCCAGCAGTGACCCTTCCGGACAGGGGGCGCGGCGGGAGCAGTTCTTC
TRBV2	NA	TRBD1	TRBJ2-2	CASFRQGDTGELFF	TGTGCCAGCTTCAGACAGGGTGACACCGGGGAGCTGTTTTTT
TRBV4-1	NA	TRBD1	TRBJ2-2	CASSQSGTGWEGSGELFF	TGCGCCAGCAGCCAGTCCGGGACAGGGTGGGAAGGGTCCGGGGAGCTGTTTTTT
TRBV9	NA	NA	TRBJ1-1	CASSVSFGGHTEAFF	TGTGCCAGCAGCGTATCTTTCGGGGGTCACACTGAAGCTTTCTTT
TRBV5-1	NA	NA	TRBJ1-6	CASSLADNYNSPLHF	TGCGCCAGCAGCTTGGCCGACAACTATAATTCACCCCTCCACTTT
TRBV19	NA	TRBD1	TRBJ1-1	CASSIQRQGPTEAFF	TGTGCCAGTAGTATTCAACGACAGGGGCCCACTGAAGCTTTCTTT
TRBV27	once	TRBD1	TRBJ2-7	CASSKTGAEQYF	TGTGCCAGCAGTAAGACAGGGGCCGAGCAGTACTTC
TRBV7-2	NA	TRBD2	TRBJ2-7	CASSPSGGSSYEQYF	TGTGCCAGCAGCCCTAGCGGGGGGAGCTCCTACGAGCAGTACTTC
TRBV28	NA	NA	TRBJ1-1	CASRVGGINTEAFF	TGTGCCAGCAGGGTTGGGGGGATCAACACTGAAGCTTTCTTT
TRBV10-3	NA	NA	TRBJ1-1	CASSGGTSEAFF	TGTGCCAGCAGCGGGGGTACCTCTGAAGCTTTCTTT
TRBV20-1	NA	NA	TRBJ1-1	CSANRAIEAFF	TGCAGTGCGAACAGGGCTATTGAGGCTTTCTTT
TRBV2	NA	TRBD1	TRBJ1-2	CASKGGTGDYGYTF	TGTGCCAGCAAAGGCGGGACAGGGGATTATGGCTACACCTTC
TRBV5-6	once	TRBD2	TRBJ2-3	CASSLRPGLEDTQYF	TGTGCCAGCAGCCTACGACCGGGACTAGAAGATACGCAGTATTTT
TRBV5-6	few	NA	TRBJ1-5	CASSLGVFQETSPQHF	TGTGCCAGCAGCTTAGGGGTGTTCCAGGAGACTTCCCCCCAGCATTTT
TRBV6-5	NA	TRBD1	TRBJ2-7	CASRETGGGGYEQYF	TGTGCCAGCAGAGAGACAGGGGGCGGTGGATACGAGCAGTACTTC
TRBV11-2	NA	TRBD1	TRBJ2-2	CASSPLGQGSTGELFF	TGTGCCAGCAGTCCCCTCGGACAGGGGAGCACCGGGGAGCTGTTTTTT
TRBV5-1	NA	NA	TRBJ1-1	CASSLFPGEDTEAFF	TGCGCCAGCAGCTTGTTTCCGGGGGAGGACACTGAAGCTTTCTTT
TRBV2	NA	TRBD1	TRBJ1-2	CASSGTGGYGYTF	TGTGCCAGCAGTGGCACAGGGGGCTATGGCTACACCTTC
TRBV27	NA	NA	TRBJ1-5	CASSKGVPQPQHF	TGTGCCAGCAGTAAAGGGGTCCCACAGCCCCAGCATTTT
TRBV28	NA	NA	TRBJ2-7	CASSQGPYEQYF	TGTGCCAGCAGTCAGGGGCCCTACGAGCAGTACTTC
TRBV4-3	NA	TRBD1	TRBJ1-4	CASRVTGVGEKLFF	TGCGCCAGCAGAGTGACAGGGGTAGGTGAAAAACTGTTTTTT
TRBV9	NA	TRBD2	TRBJ2-5	CASSATSWQETQYF	TGTGCCAGCAGCGCGACTAGCTGGCAAGAGACCCAGTACTTC
TRBV12-3/TRBV12-4	NA	NA	TRBJ1-1	CASSLAQGTEAFF	TGTGCCAGCAGTTTGGCGCAGGGCACTGAAGCTTTCTTT
TRBV30	NA	NA	TRBJ1-1	CACTIGQLNTEAFF	TGTGCCTGCACTATCGGACAGCTGAACACTGAAGCTTTCTTT
TRBV18	NA	TRBD1	TRBJ1-2	CASSSGQNYGYTF	TGTGCCAGCTCATCGGGACAGAACTATGGCTACACCTTC
TRBV19	NA	TRBD1	TRBJ1-1	CASSTGTAPVLGTEAFF	TGTGCCAGTAGTACCGGGACAGCCCCAGTGTTGGGCACTGAAGCTTTCTTT
TRBV6-5	few	TRBD1	TRBJ1-2	CASRETGMDYGYTF	TGTGCCAGCAGGGAGACAGGGATGGACTATGGCTACACCTTC
TRBV11-2	NA	TRBD2	TRBJ2-5	CASSLALAGGYQETQYF	TGTGCCAGCAGCTTAGCACTAGCGGGGGGGTACCAAGAGACCCAGTACTTC
TRBV3-1/TRBV3-2	NA	TRBD2	TRBJ2-1	CASSPQRGSYNEQFF	TGTGCCAGCAGCCCCCAGCGGGGGTCCTACAATGAGCAGTTCTTC
TRBV5-1	NA	NA	TRBJ2-7	CASSAHRTSIYEQYF	TGCGCCAGCAGCGCTCACCGAACGTCTATCTACGAGCAGTACTTC
TRBV5-4	NA	NA	TRBJ1-1	CASSPELNTEAFF	TGTGCCAGCAGCCCGGAGTTGAACACTGAAGCTTTCTTT
TRBV6-2/TRBV6-3	NA	NA	TRBJ2-1	CASSTLANEQFF	TGTGCCAGCAGTACCCTAGCGAACGAGCAGTTCTTC
TRBV5-8	NA	TRBD1	TRBJ2-5	CASSIGTVPQETQYF	TGTGCCAGCAGCATCGGGACAGTCCCACAAGAGACCCAGTACTTC
TRBV5-5	NA	NA	TRBJ1-2	CASSLGGTGRLFTYGYTF	TGTGCCAGCAGCTTGGGGGGTACAGGCCGGCTCTTTACCTATGGCTACACCTTC
TRBV6-5	NA	NA	TRBJ1-4	CATQGTNEKLFF	TGTGCCACGCAGGGCACAAATGAAAAACTGTTTTTT
TRBV28	NA	TRBD1	TRBJ1-1	CASSSGQPNTEAFF	TGTGCCAGCAGTTCGGGACAGCCGAACACTGAAGCTTTCTTT
TRBV3-1/TRBV3-2	once	TRBD2	TRBJ2-3	CASTKTSGGSKGVDTQYF	TGTGCCAGCACCAAGACTAGCGGGGGGTCCAAGGGAGTTGATACGCAGTATTTT
TRBV7-2	NA	NA	TRBJ2-7	CASSLPGYEQYF	TGTGCCAGCAGCTTACCGGGGTACGAGCAGTACTTC
TRBV27	NA	TRBD1	TRBJ1-1	CASSPTGTGLDRGNF	TGTGCCAGCAGTCCAACCGGGACAGGACTCGATCGGGGAAACTTT
TRBV19	NA	TRBD1	TRBJ2-2	CASSLGPDRVTGELFF	TGTGCCAGTAGTTTAGGACCGGACAGGGTTACCGGGGAGCTGTTTTTT
TRBV19	NA	NA	TRBJ2-7	CASSWTLHQGISYEQYF	TGTGCCAGTAGTTGGACCCTTCACCAGGGGATCTCCTACGAGCAGTACTTC
TRBV27	NA	TRBD2	TRBJ2-3	CASSRGGGTDTQYF	TGTGCCAGCAGTCGGGGGGGTGGAACAGATACGCAGTATTTT
TRBV6-2/TRBV6-3	once	NA	TRBJ1-1	CASSYSPLETEAFF	TGTGCCAGCAGTTACTCGCCACTGGAGACTGAAGCTTTCTTT
TRBV5-4	NA	TRBD1	TRBJ1-1	CVSSPGDKTGTLTEAFF	TGTGTCAGCAGCCCCGGAGATAAGACAGGGACCCTAACTGAAGCTTTCTTT
TRBV6-5	NA	TRBD2	TRBJ2-3	CASSYGLAGGTDTQYF	TGTGCCAGCAGTTACGGGCTAGCGGGGGGCACAGATACGCAGTATTTT
TRBV5-5	few	NA	TRBJ1-2	CASSLDRSNYGYTF	TGTGCCAGCAGCTTGGACAGGTCTAACTATGGCTACACCTTC